This T cell receptor beta chain was sequenced in a study of Tregs in tolerant kidney transplant recipients. Study results and limitations: Tregs expanded with activated donor B cells seemed most donor-specific.

Germline CDR1 and CDR2: MNHNS and SASEGT. Trimming shortened V by 8 bases and J by 3 bases, and 17 bases separated the two germline ends. CDR3 length: 14 residues. Some clones are missing from TCRdb's copy, which holds only in-frame ones; the method was immunoSEQ multiplex PCR. The profile covers 110,000 or so clones, with about 90% appearing a single time and around 0.6% taken by the ten largest. As regards this clone: The antigen is not known.

The chain carries TRBV6-1 and TRBJ2-7, with D perhaps TRBD1 (6 bases). The origin of this receptor is a human donor in good health. Sequencing was done on a sample of CD4+ T cells from blood. This chain's CDR3 is CASGNRVTGYEQYF. DNA for the CDR3: TGTGCCAGCGGAAACAGGGTTACCGGCTACGAGCAGTACTTC.